Each of the 13 T cell receptor beta chains below was sequenced from the same sample in a study of CD8 T cells in Susac syndrome. A quantity of about 0.45 to 1 ug RNA underwent reverse transcription using random hexamers. TCRdb used MiXCR to reprocess the immunoSEQ multiplex PCR reads, holding one entry per CDR3 protein. Of 100,000 to 150,000 distinct CDR3 sequences in the sample, around 94% were seen once. Sequencing was carried out using CD4+ T cells from PBMCs. These receptors all stem from a human donor in good health.

The V and J genes are TRBV3-1 and TRBJ1-5, with TRBD1 matching over 7 bases. Germline trimming cut 5 bases from V and 2 bases from J; bases unmatched to any gene: 0. Germline-derived CDR1 and CDR2 are LGHDT and YNNKEL (reference sequence). The CDR3 runs to 13 residues. The CDR3 nucleotides read TGTGCCAGCAGCACAGGGGGCAATCAGCCCCAGCATTTT. Residues: CASSTGGNQPQHF.

The V call is TRBV4-3, the J call TRBJ2-1; 16 positions agree with TRBD2. Germline lookup yields CDR1 LGHNA and CDR2 YSLEER. V trimming: 4 bases; J trimming: 0 bases; junction bases outside the gene matches: 3. The CDR3 is made up of 18 amino acids. CDR3 nucleotides: TGCGCCAGCAGCCCGGGACTAGCGGGAGGGAGCTCCTACAATGAGCAGTTCTTC. Amino acids: CASSPGLAGGSSYNEQFF.

The chain combines TRBV19 with TRBJ1-5; weak D call: TRBD1 (5 bases). The CDR3 loop spans 13 amino acids. Trimming left V 4 bases short and J 3 bases short, with 7 bases between. CDR1 is LNHDA, CDR2 SQIVND, per germline (reference sequence). The CDR3 DNA reads TGTGCCAGTAGTACCAGGGACAATCAGCCCCAGCATTTT. Translated, it gives CASSTRDNQPQHF.

This clonotype showed up just once. CDR3 coding DNA: TGTGCCAGTAGTCCCCTGCATCTCATTAGCACAGATACGCAGTATTTT. This encodes CASSPLHLISTDTQYF. J is TRBJ2-3 and V is TRBV19; D not resolved. The CDR3 extends over 16 amino acids. Germline lookup yields CDR1 LNHDA and CDR2 SQIVND (reference sequence). V lost 5 bases and J lost 0, with 15 bases in between.

Comment on this clonotype: A junction end diverges from the germline sequence, so it may reflect a read error. The chain employs TRBV20-1 and TRBJ2-6; TRBD1 matches at 8 bases. The CDR3 spans 14 residues. CDR1 DFQATT and CDR2 SNEGSKA come from the germline V gene (reference sequence). The CDR3 DNA reads TGCAGTGCAAGAGACAGGGGAGAGGCCAACGTCCTGACTTTC. It is translated as CSARDRGEANVLTF.

This chain joins TRBV15 and TRBJ2-5; the D gene is possibly TRBD1 (5 bases). Germline V gene data show CDR1 as LNHNV and CDR2 as YYDKDF (reference sequence). Deletions cut 0 bases from V and 5 bases from J, with 16 bases between. This CDR3 region has 16 residues. The CDR3 nucleotides are TGTGCCACCAGCAGAGAGTCAGGGCTAGGAGAGGAGACCCAGTACTTC. Its protein is CATSRESGLGEETQYF. The entire variable domain, with the rest obtained from reference TRBV15 and TRBJ2-5, is as follows: DAMVIQNPRYQVTQFGKPVTLSCSQTLNHNVMYWYQQKSSQAPKLLFHYYDKDFNNEADTPDNFQSRRPNTSFCFLDIRSPGLGDTAMYLCATSRESGLGEETQYFGPGTRLLVL.

This chain connects TRBV29-1 to TRBJ2-7; D gene unclear. The germline gives CDR1 SQVTM, CDR2 ANQGSEA. Deletions cut 4 bases from V and 5 bases from J, with 15 bases between. The CDR3 sequence is 13 residues long. CDR3 residues: CSVGRALMDEQYF. In DNA form, the CDR3 reads TGCAGCGTTGGTCGGGCTCTGATGGACGAGCAGTACTTC.

This chain uses TRBV7-2 with TRBJ2-3; the D is unclear. Germline loops: CDR1 SGHTA, CDR2 FQGNSA. CDR3 size: 13 residues. V lost 6 bases and J lost 5, with 12 bases in between. In nucleotides, the CDR3 is TGTGCCAGCAGTCGACCCGGCGTAGATACGCAGTATTTT. Amino acid sequence: CASSRPGVDTQYF.

The chain employs TRBV6-2 or TRBV6-3 and TRBJ2-5; D unresolved. The CDR3 spans 12 residues. Trimming removed 6 bases from V and 5 bases from J, with 10 bases in between. Germline CDR1 MNHEY, CDR2 SVGEGT. This chain's CDR3 is CASSQMRETQYF. The CDR3 DNA reads TGTGCCAGCAGCCAGATGAGGGAGACCCAGTACTTC.

This clonotype came up a few times. The chain links TRBV2 to TRBJ2-7; D gene unclear. The V end lost 4 bases, the J end lost 5 bases, and 15 bases lay between the germline ends. Germline CDR1 reads SNHLY; CDR2 reads FYNNEI. CDR3 length equals 14 residues. CDR3 amino acids: CASSADRPDNEQYF. The DNA of the CDR3 is TGTGCCAGCAGTGCGGACCGACCGGATAACGAGCAGTACTTC.

The chain is built from TRBV5-1 and TRBJ1-1, with D possibly matching TRBD1 (5 bases). The germline gives CDR1 SGHRS, CDR2 YFSETQ. The CDR3 extends over 13 amino acids. Trimming cost V 4 bases and J 5 bases, with 12 bases left between them. This chain's CDR3 is CASSVAGRTEAFF. The CDR3 nucleotides are TGCGCCAGCAGCGTGGCAGGGCGGACTGAAGCTTTCTTT.

This chain joins TRBV18 and TRBJ1-1; maybe TRBD1 (5 bases). V lost 5 bases, J lost 6 bases, and 13 bases lay in between. The germline CDR1 and CDR2 sequences are KGHSH and LQKENI. The CDR3 has 13 amino acids. The chain's CDR3 is CASSYQGGAEAFF. Written as DNA, the CDR3 is TGTGCCAGCTCATATCAGGGAGGGGCTGAAGCTTTCTTT.

In this sample, this clonotype turned up once. V and J are TRBV29-1 and TRBJ1-1; D uncertain. From germline, CDR1 is SQVTM and CDR2 ANQGSEA. This CDR3 contains 11 residues. V shed 5 bases and J shed 8 bases, with 12 bases lying between them. CDR3 amino acids: CSVTKETEAFF. The CDR3 region has the DNA TGCAGCGTTACTAAGGAGACCGAAGCTTTCTTT.